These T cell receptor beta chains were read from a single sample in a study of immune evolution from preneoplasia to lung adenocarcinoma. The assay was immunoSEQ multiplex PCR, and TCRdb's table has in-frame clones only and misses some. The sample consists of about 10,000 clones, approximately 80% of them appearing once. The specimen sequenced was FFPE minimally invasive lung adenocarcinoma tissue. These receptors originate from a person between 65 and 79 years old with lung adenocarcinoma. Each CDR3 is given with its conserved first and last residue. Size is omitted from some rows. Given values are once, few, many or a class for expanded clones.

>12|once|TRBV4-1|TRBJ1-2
CASSQDRYGYTF
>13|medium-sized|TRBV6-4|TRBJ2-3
CASSDRETDTQYF
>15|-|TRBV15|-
CATSRVRQGPYEQYF
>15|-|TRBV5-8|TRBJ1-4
CASSFFRGANEKLFF
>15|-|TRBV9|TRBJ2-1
CASSVGGGQGNEQFF
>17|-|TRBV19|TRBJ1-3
CASSIRGTTSSGNTIYF
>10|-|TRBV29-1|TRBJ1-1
CSVRHTEAFF
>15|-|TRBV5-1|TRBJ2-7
CASSLEPGGGYEQYF
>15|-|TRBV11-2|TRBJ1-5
CASSLEGQYNQPQHF
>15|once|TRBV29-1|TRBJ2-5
CSVRRDRGEQETQYF
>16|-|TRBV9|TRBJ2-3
CASSALGGAGTDTQYF
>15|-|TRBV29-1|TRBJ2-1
CSVELSGSSYNEQFF
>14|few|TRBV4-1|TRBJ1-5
CASSQNTAGQPQHF
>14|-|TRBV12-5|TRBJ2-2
CASGRGVNTGELFF